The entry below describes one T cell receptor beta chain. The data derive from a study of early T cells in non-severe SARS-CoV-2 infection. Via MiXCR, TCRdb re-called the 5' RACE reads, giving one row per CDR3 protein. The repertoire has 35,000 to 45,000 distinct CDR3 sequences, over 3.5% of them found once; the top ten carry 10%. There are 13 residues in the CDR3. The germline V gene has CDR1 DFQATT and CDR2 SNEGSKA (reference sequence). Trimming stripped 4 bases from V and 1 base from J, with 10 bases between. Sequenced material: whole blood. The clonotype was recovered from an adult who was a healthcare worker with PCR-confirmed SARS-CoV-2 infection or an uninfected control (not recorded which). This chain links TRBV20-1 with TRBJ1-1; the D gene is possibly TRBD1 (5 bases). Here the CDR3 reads CSATGHQNTEAFF. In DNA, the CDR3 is TGCAGTGCTACTGGACACCAGAACACTGAAGCTTTCTTT.